This TCR beta chain was sequenced in a study of blood T cell repertoires in COVID-19. Turning to the study itself: Donors in the United States, Italy and Spain gave samples during acute or convalescent COVID-19.

The CDR3 totals 18 residues. Germline V gene sequence: CDR1 MNHEY, CDR2 SMNVEV (reference sequence). V lost 6 bases, J lost 5 bases, and 16 bases stayed unmatched. The method was immunoSEQ multiplex PCR; TCRdb's version includes in-frame clones alone and lacks a portion of them. The sample lists about 310,000 clones, roughly 89% occurring once. Sequences were obtained from peripheral blood. This TCR came from a middle-aged woman with COVID-19, enrolled during active disease. The chain uses TRBV27 and TRBJ1-2; 12 positions match TRBD1. The CDR3 protein is CASRKPGGTGGKGYGYTF. DNA of the CDR3: TGTGCCAGCAGAAAACCTGGGGGGACAGGGGGCAAGGGGTATGGCTACACCTTC.